The entry that follows covers one T cell receptor (beta chain) sequence. These data are taken from a study of OX40 agonist ivuxolimab in advanced cancers. Study summary: Patients with hepatocellular carcinoma, melanoma, renal cell or head and neck cancer made up the dose-escalation patients. Antecedent anti-PD-1, anti-PD-L1 or anti-CTLA-4 therapy was permissible, with 35% to 40% having received some.

Looked up from germline, CDR1 is GTSNPN and CDR2 is SVGIG (reference sequence). V lost 1 base to trimming and J lost 7 bases, with 7 bases between them. There are 11 residues in the CDR3. Sequenced by immunoSEQ multiplex PCR; TCRdb stores in-frame clones only, minus some. This table has 73,000 or so clones, over 75% appearing once. This clonotype was sampled from an adult with an advanced solid tumor such as melanoma, head and neck, liver or kidney cancer. The source material was CD4+ or CD8+ T cells sorted from blood, sampled in a trial of the OX40 agonist ivuxolimab. The rearrangement links TRBV30 to TRBJ1-2, with D tentatively TRBD1 (5 bases). CDR3 sequence: CAWSAGSGYTF. CDR3 nucleotides: TGTGCCTGGAGTGCAGGGTCTGGCTACACCTTC.